The 12 T cell receptor beta chains listed next were all sequenced from one sample in a study of blood T cells in healthy people across ages. The authors ran a second PCR of roughly 6 to 12 cycles using a sample-barcoded 5' primer and a J-beta primer mix. Using its own MiXCR run on the 5' RACE reads, TCRdb lists one record per CDR3 protein. This sample has 1.5 million to 2 million distinct CDR3 sequences, with roughly 50% found just once. Sequenced: blood. The receptor source for this set is a woman between 35 and 50 years old in good health.

The chain employs TRBV20-1 and TRBJ2-1; D uncertain. Trimming removed 6 bases at V and 9 bases at J, with 15 bases between. Germline V gene sequence: CDR1 DFQATT, CDR2 SNEGSKA (reference sequence). There are 12 residues in the CDR3. CDR3 sequence reads: CSAPDKLAEQFF. CDR3 nucleotide sequence: TGCAGTGCCCCGGATAAGCTCGCTGAGCAGTTCTTC.

This chain uses TRBV9 with TRBJ2-5; D is ambiguous. The V gene lost 3 bases and the J gene lost 2 bases, with 11 bases spanning the gap. Per germline, CDR1 SGDLS and CDR2 YYNGEE. The CDR3 length is 14 residues. CDR3 sequence: CASSEGWGQETQYF. The CDR3, as DNA: TGTGCCAGCAGCGAGGGTTGGGGACAAGAGACCCAGTACTTC.

The rearrangement links TRBV5-1 to TRBJ2-5, with D perhaps matching TRBD1 (6 bases). Trimming took off 4 bases at V and 5 bases at J, with 15 bases between the two ends. This CDR3 has 14 residues. CDR1 is SGHRS, CDR2 YFSETQ, per germline. This CDR3 reads CASSPTQGGETQYF. In DNA form, the CDR3 reads TGCGCCAGCAGCCCAACACAGGGTGGGGAGACCCAGTACTTC.

The rearrangement links TRBV4-2 to TRBJ2-5, with 11 bases matching TRBD2. Germline V gene data show CDR1 as LGHNA and CDR2 as YNFKEQ. The CDR3 consists of 18 residues. Trimming took 4 bases from V and 4 from J; bases not matched to a gene: 14. The CDR3 here is CASSLRGISGGATETQYF. In DNA, the CDR3 is TGTGCCAGCAGCCTAAGGGGAATTAGCGGGGGGGCCACAGAGACCCAGTACTTC.

This clonotype turned up a few times. V and J are TRBV7-2 and TRBJ2-5; 11 bases are a match to TRBD2. After removal of 5 bases from V and 4 bases from J, the junction contained 12 bases not matched to a gene. The V gene's germline CDR1 is SGHTA and CDR2 FQGNSA. The CDR3 length is 17 residues. The chain's CDR3 is CASSELNSGGALETQYF. CDR3 nucleotides: TGTGCCAGCAGCGAGCTTAATAGCGGGGGGGCCCTAGAGACCCAGTACTTC.

This CDR3 reads CASSRNRGHETQYF. In nucleotides, the CDR3 is TGCGCCAGCAGCCGAAACAGGGGGCACGAGACCCAGTACTTC. The genes are TRBV4-3 and TRBJ2-7; 9 nucleotides line up with TRBD1. The assigned J gene may be wrong: the sequence end matches TRBJ2-5 better. CDR1 is LGHNA and CDR2 is YSLEER in the germline V gene. The CDR3 extends over 14 amino acids.

This clonotype has a single count. The chain is built from TRBV9 and TRBJ1-5; D is unresolved. V dropped 2 bases and J dropped 4 bases, with 10 bases sitting between them. This CDR3 is 14 amino acids long. Germline CDR1 SGDLS, CDR2 YYNGEE. CDR3 DNA sequence: TGTGCCAGCAGCGTTGACGAAAGAAATCAGCCCCAGCATTTT. Protein: CASSVDERNQPQHF.

This clonotype appeared a few times. The rearrangement uses TRBV6-4 and TRBJ2-5, with D perhaps TRBD1 (6 bases). The J call may be faulty, since TRBJ2-7 better matches the DNA end. This CDR3 is built from 13 residues. Germline assignment: CDR1 MRHNA and CDR2 SNTAGT. CDR3 nucleotides: TGTGCCAGCAGTGACGCTGGGGGCGACGAGCAGTACTTC. Translated: CASSDAGGDEQYF.

This clonotype has more than one count but fewer than ten. V and J are TRBV6-5 and TRBJ2-7; possibly TRBD2 for D (5 bases). Trimming shortened V by 0 bases and J by 3 bases, and 9 bases separated the two germline ends. CDR3 length equals 14 residues. CDR1 MNHEY and CDR2 SVGAGI come from the germline V gene. The CDR3 reads CASSYSTGNYEQYF. CDR3 in DNA: TGTGCCAGCAGTTACTCGACCGGGAACTACGAGCAGTACTTC.

The sample holds a few counts of this clonotype. CDR3 residues: CASSSAGGYFEQYF. The CDR3 DNA follows: TGTGCCAGCAGTTCAGCAGGTGGTTATTTCGAGCAGTACTTC. This rearrangement joins TRBV28 to TRBJ2-7; no clear D. The CDR3 contains 14 residues. With 4 bases removed from V and 6 bases from J, the gap between germline ends came to 16 bases. In germline, CDR1 is MDHEN, CDR2 SYDVKM.

The chain links TRBV28 to TRBJ2-3, with 10 bases matching TRBD1. The germline V gene has CDR1 MDHEN and CDR2 SYDVKM. J gave up 6 bases and V 5 bases, and 14 bases lay outside the gene matches. The CDR3 sequence is 17 residues long. The CDR3: CASSTPPRDRGSDTQYF. The CDR3 DNA follows: TGTGCCAGCAGTACGCCGCCTCGGGACAGGGGATCGGATACGCAGTATTTT.

This clonotype was recorded a few times. This chain joins TRBV27 and TRBJ2-1; D is ambiguous. Trimming left V 8 bases short and J 7 bases short, with 15 bases between. CDR3 length equals 13 residues. Per germline, CDR1 MNHEY and CDR2 SMNVEV (reference sequence). The CDR3 sequence: CASSHDTTNEQFF. Written as DNA, the CDR3 is TGTGCCAGCTCCCACGATACGACGAATGAGCAGTTCTTC.